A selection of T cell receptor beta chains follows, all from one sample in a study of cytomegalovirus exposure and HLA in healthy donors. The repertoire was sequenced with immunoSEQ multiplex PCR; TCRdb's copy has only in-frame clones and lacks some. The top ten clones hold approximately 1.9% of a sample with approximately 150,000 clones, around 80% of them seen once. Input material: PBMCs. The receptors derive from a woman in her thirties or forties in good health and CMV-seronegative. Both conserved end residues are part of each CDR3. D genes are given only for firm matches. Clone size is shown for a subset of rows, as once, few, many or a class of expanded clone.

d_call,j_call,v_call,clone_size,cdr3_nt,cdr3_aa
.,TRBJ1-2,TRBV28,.,TGTGCCAGCAGACCCCGGGACAACTATGACTACACCTTC,CASRPRDNYDYTF
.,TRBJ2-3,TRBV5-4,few,TGTGCCAGCAGCTCAAAGACAGGCGGCACAGATACGCAGTATTTT,CASSSKTGGTDTQYF
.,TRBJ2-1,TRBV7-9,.,TGTTCCAGCAGCTTTAGGATCGGGCGGGATGAGCAGTTCTTC,CSSSFRIGRDEQFF
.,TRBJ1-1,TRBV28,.,TGTGCCAGCTATCGTCAGTTTGCAGAGGGGGTAGGAGCTTTCTTT,CASYRQFAEGVGAFF
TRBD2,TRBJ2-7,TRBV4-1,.,TGCGCCAGCAGCCAAGTGAGCGGGAACCACTACGAGCAGTACTTC,CASSQVSGNHYEQYF
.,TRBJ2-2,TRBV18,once,TGTGCCAGCTCACCACCGTTCGGCAGGGCGAACACCGGGGAGCTGTTTTTT,CASSPPFGRANTGELFF
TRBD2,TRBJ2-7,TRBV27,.,TGTGCCAGCACCCGGGGAGGGCGATACGAGCAGTACTTC,CASTRGGRYEQYF
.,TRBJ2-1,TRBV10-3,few,TGTGCCATCGGTAGTCAGGAGGGGGCTTACAATGAGCAGTTCTTC,CAIGSQEGAYNEQFF
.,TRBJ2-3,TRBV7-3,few,TGTGCCAGCAGCTTATATTCGGGGGTCGATACGCAGTATTTT,CASSLYSGVDTQYF
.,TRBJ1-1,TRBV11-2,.,TGTGCCAGCAGCTTAGATCGCACTGAAGCTTTCTTT,CASSLDRTEAFF
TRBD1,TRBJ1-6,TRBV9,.,TGTGCCAGCAGCGACGGACAGGGTTTGTCCCCCCTCCACTTT,CASSDGQGLSPLHF
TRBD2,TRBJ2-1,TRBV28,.,TGTGCCAGCAGTTTACCCCCACTAGCGGGAGAATACAATGAGCAGTTCTTC,CASSLPPLAGEYNEQFF
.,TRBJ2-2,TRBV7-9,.,TGTGCCAGCAGCCTCGTTGGACAGACCGGGGAGCTGTTTTTT,CASSLVGQTGELFF
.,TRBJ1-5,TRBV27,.,TGTGCCAGCAGTTTAGACAGGAATCAGCCCCAGCATTTT,CASSLDRNQPQHF
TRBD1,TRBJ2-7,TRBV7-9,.,TGTGCCAGCAGCGTCGGACAGGGGAACGAGCAGTACTTC,CASSVGQGNEQYF
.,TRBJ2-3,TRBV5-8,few,TGTGCCAGCCCACCCCCTGGACAGCGTATAAACACAGATACGCAGTATTTT,CASPPPGQRINTDTQYF
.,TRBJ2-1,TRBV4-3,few,TGCGCCAGCAGCCAAGATCCGAGCGGGTACTACAATGAGCAGTTCTTC,CASSQDPSGYYNEQFF
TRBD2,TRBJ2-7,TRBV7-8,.,TGTGCCAGCAGCTTAGCGCGATCTAGCGGAGCGGCGGGGGACGAGCAGTACTTC,CASSLARSSGAAGDEQYF
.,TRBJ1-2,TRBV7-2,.,TGTGCCAGCAGCTTAGTGTCCGGACATAGCTATGGCTACACCTTC,CASSLVSGHSYGYTF
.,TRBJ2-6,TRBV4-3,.,TGCGCCAGCAGGAGTTCTGGGGCCAACGTCCTGACTTTC,CASRSSGANVLTF
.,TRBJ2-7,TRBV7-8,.,TGTGCCAGCAGCCCCCGACTAGCCTACGAGCAGTACTTC,CASSPRLAYEQYF
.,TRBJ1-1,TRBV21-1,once,TGTGCCAGCAGCATCGGACAGGGGGCTAGGCAGGACACTGAAGCTTTCTTT,CASSIGQGARQDTEAFF
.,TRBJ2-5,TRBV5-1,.,TGCGCCAGCAGCTTGGGTCTCTCAGGGTCCCAAGAGACCCAGTACTTC,CASSLGLSGSQETQYF
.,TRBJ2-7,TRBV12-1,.,TGTGCCACCCGTAGCGGGAGGGCAGTCTACGAGCAGTACTTC,CATRSGRAVYEQYF
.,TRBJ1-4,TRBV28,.,TGTGCCAGCAGTTTCGAGGGAGTGTACGAAAAACTGTTTTTT,CASSFEGVYEKLFF
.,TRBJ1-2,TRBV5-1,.,TGCGCCAGCAGCTGGACGGACAGTTATGGCTACACCTTC,CASSWTDSYGYTF
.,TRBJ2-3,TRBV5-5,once,TGTGCCAGCAGCCCAGGACCAGGGCCTCGCACAGATACGCAGTATTTT,CASSPGPGPRTDTQYF
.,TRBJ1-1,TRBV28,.,TGTGCCAGCAGTATCGCAGGGGAAACAGAAGCTTTCTTT,CASSIAGETEAFF
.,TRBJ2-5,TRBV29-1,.,TGCAGCGTTTTTGACTCTAAAGAGACCCAGTACTTC,CSVFDSKETQYF
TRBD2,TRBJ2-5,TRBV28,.,TGTGCCAGCAGTTTACCGGAGGGAGGGCGGGAGACCCAGTACTTC,CASSLPEGGRETQYF
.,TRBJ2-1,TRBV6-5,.,TGTGCCAGCAGTTACTCGGGCGGGCCCTTCGACAATGAGCAGTTCTTC,CASSYSGGPFDNEQFF
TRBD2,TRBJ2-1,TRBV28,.,TGTGCCAGCAGTTTCCCAGCGGGACCCATCAATGAGCAGTTCTTC,CASSFPAGPINEQFF
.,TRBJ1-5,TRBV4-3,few,TGCGCCAGCAGCCAAGAGCGGGTAGGAATGGCCCAGCATTTT,CASSQERVGMAQHF
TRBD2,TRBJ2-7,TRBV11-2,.,TGTGCCAGCAGCTTAATATCCGGCACTAGCGGCTCCTACGAGCAGTACTTC,CASSLISGTSGSYEQYF
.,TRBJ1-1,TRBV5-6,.,TGTGCCAGCAGCTTGTTCTCTGAAGCTTTCTTT,CASSLFSEAFF
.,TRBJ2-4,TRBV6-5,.,TGTGCCAGCTCAAGGGACAATCGGGGCATTCAGTACTTC,CASSRDNRGIQYF
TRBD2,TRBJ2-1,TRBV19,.,TGTGCCAGTAGTCCGGGACTAGCCGGTAGGACTAGCTCCTACAATGAGCAGTTCTTC,CASSPGLAGRTSSYNEQFF
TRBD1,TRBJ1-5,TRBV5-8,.,TGTGCCAGCAGCCTCGACAGGGGAGGGGCTTTTAGCAATCAGCCCCAGCATTTT,CASSLDRGGAFSNQPQHF